The 18 T cell receptor beta chains in this list originate from one sample, sequenced in a study of T cell responses to AZD1222 COVID-19 vaccine. Generated by immunoSEQ multiplex PCR, the TCRdb table keeps only in-frame clones and is missing some. The top ten clones hold more than 1.3% of a sample with 150,000 to 180,000 clones, more than 85% of them seen once. The sample here was peripheral blood, taken 28 days after the second AZD1222 dose. These receptors all stem from an adult who received the AZD1222 COVID-19 vaccine.

This clone was observed a handful of times. The chain combines TRBV5-4 with TRBJ1-5, with TRBD1 identical over 8 bases. There are 14 residues in the CDR3. CDR1 and CDR2 (germline): SGHNT, YYREEE (reference sequence). J lost 7 bases, V lost 4 bases, and 7 bases had no gene match. DNA for the CDR3: TGTGCCAGCAGCCAAGACAGGGGAGGCCAGCCCCAGCATTTT. Its protein product is CASSQDRGGQPQHF. The full variable domain, its missing parts supplied by reference TRBV5-4 and TRBJ1-5, is ETGVTQSPTHLIKTRGQQVTLRCSSQSGHNTVSWYQQALGQGPQFIFQYYREEENGRGNFPPRFSGLQFPNYSSELNVNALELDDSALYLCASSQDRGGQPQHFGDGTRLSIL.

The chain is built from TRBV11-2 and TRBJ2-3; no clear D gene. The CDR3 covers 15 residues. Between the trimmed V and J ends, which lost 2 bases and 0 bases, there was a span of 9 bases. Germline-derived CDR1 and CDR2 are SGHAT and FQNNGV. The CDR3 nucleotides read TGTGCCAGCAGCTTATATGGCGGTAGCACAGATACGCAGTATTTT. Translation gives CASSLYGGSTDTQYF.

The rearrangement joins TRBV10-2 to TRBJ2-5, with TRBD1 matching over 7 bases. This CDR3 is 15 amino acids long. Per the germline V gene, CDR1 is WSHSY and CDR2 is SAAADI. The J segment lost 5 bases and the V segment lost 6 bases, leaving 12 bases of the junction unmatched. DNA of the CDR3: TGCGCCAGCAGCGACGGGACAGCGATATGGGAGACCCAGTACTTC. Translation: CASSDGTAIWETQYF.

Concerning this clone itself: Other nucleotide sequences from this sample produce the same CDR3. The gene calls are TRBV9 and TRBJ2-1; a possible D gene is TRBD2 (7 bases). Germline CDR1 and CDR2: SGDLS and YYNGEE. V was clipped by 0 bases and J by 2 bases, with 9 bases between them. The CDR3 totals 15 residues. CDR3 protein: CASSVGGGTYNEQFF. The CDR3 bases are TGTGCCAGCAGCGTAGGCGGGGGCACCTACAATGAGCAGTTCTTC.

This clone appeared a single time. The gene calls are TRBV11-2 and TRBJ2-7; D is uncertain. This CDR3 contains 14 residues. V gave up 5 bases and J gave up 1 base, with 12 bases separating them. Germline CDR1 and CDR2: SGHAT and FQNNGV. The DNA for the CDR3 is TGTGCCAGCAGCCTTACCGGGCTATCCTACGAGCAGTACTTC. It codes for CASSLTGLSYEQYF.

This clone was counted a single time. The chain recombines TRBV25-1 with TRBJ2-5; D gene uncertain. CDR3 length: 14 amino acids. Germline V gene sequence: CDR1 MGHDK, CDR2 SYGVNS. Trimming removed 4 bases at V and 1 base at J, with 10 bases between. In nucleotides, the CDR3 is TGTGCCAGCAGTGGGCGGAACAGCCAAGAGACCCAGTACTTC. This gives the protein CASSGRNSQETQYF.

The rearrangement joins TRBV24-1 to TRBJ1-5; D gene unclear. The CDR3 is 21 amino acids. Germline V lookup: CDR1 KGHDR, CDR2 SFDVKD. Trimming took off 1 base at V and 0 bases at J, with 24 bases between the two ends. The CDR3 DNA reads as TGTGCCACCAGTGATTTTGTCCGACCCACGTTCGGGATATATAGCAATCAGCCCCAGCATTTT. This translates into CATSDFVRPTFGIYSNQPQHF.

The rearrangement uses TRBV6-5 and TRBJ1-6; 9 bases line up with TRBD1. Germline CDR1 and CDR2: MNHEY and SVGAGI. V gave up 8 bases and J gave up 10 bases; unmatched junction bases: 3. The CDR3 is 12 amino acids. In DNA form, the CDR3 reads TGTGCCAGCGGGACAGGGTTATCACCCCTCCACTTT. It encodes CASGTGLSPLHF.

This clone was counted a single time. In nucleotides, the CDR3 is TGTGCCAGCAGTTTCAACGGATTGAACACTGAAGCTTTCTTT. The encoded protein is CASSFNGLNTEAFF. The chain has TRBV27 and TRBJ1-1; the D is unclear. V shed 3 bases and J shed 0 bases, with 8 bases lying between them. Germline CDR1 is MNHEY and CDR2 is SMNVEV (reference sequence). There are 14 residues in the CDR3.

V gene TRBV7-3 combines with J gene TRBJ2-2; D perhaps matches TRBD1 (5 bases). There are 14 residues in the CDR3. Deletions cut 3 bases from V and 3 bases from J, with 8 bases between. CDR1 is SGHTA, CDR2 FQGTGA, per germline. Here the CDR3 reads CASSFDSHTGELFF. The CDR3 DNA sequence: TGTGCCAGCAGCTTTGACAGCCACACCGGGGAGCTGTTTTTT.

A single count supports this clone. The chain links TRBV9 to TRBJ1-2; 10 bases agree with TRBD1. V was pared by 4 bases and J by 12 bases, with 6 bases of the junction left unmatched. The CDR3 contains 12 residues. CDR1 and CDR2 (germline): SGDLS, YYNGEE. The CDR3 DNA reads as TGTGCCAGCAGCCCGGACAGGGGGGGACACACCTTC. Its translation: CASSPDRGGHTF.

V usage is TRBV3-1 (or the pseudogene TRBV3-2) and J usage is TRBJ1-1; no reliable D call. This CDR3 has 15 amino acids. Germline V gene data show CDR1 as LGHDT and CDR2 as YNNKEL (reference sequence). Between the trimmed V and J ends, which lost 2 bases and 1 base, there was a span of 11 bases. The DNA for the CDR3 is TGTGCCAGCAGCCAAATTAGGGCCCCGAACACTGAAGCTTTCTTT. Amino acid sequence: CASSQIRAPNTEAFF.

This chain connects TRBV7-9 to TRBJ2-2; no firm D call. This CDR3 has 13 residues. Germline CDR1 and CDR2: SEHNR and FQNEAQ (reference sequence). Trimming left V 7 bases short and J 5 bases short, with 11 bases between. Here the CDR3 DNA reads TGTGCCAGCAAGCCCCCCAGAACCGGGGAGCTGTTTTTT. As protein: CASKPPRTGELFF.

This rearrangement joins TRBV15 to TRBJ1-1; D is unclear. The V gene's germline CDR1 is LNHNV and CDR2 YYDKDF (reference sequence). The V end was cut by 3 bases, the J end by 1 base, with 9 bases between. The CDR3 runs to 14 residues. CDR3 residues: CATSRASGNTEAFF. CDR3 DNA sequence: TGTGCCACCAGCAGGGCGTCGGGGAACACTGAAGCTTTCTTT.

V and J are TRBV5-1 and TRBJ2-6; D unclear. The CDR3 loop spans 15 amino acids. V was cut by 3 bases and J by 0 bases, with 7 bases left in between. Looked up from germline, CDR1 is SGHRS and CDR2 is YFSETQ. Here the CDR3 DNA reads TGCGCCAGCAGCTACGGTGGCTCTGGGGCCAACGTCCTGACTTTC. Amino acids: CASSYGGSGANVLTF.

The chain combines TRBV5-1 with TRBJ2-5; either TRBD1 or TRBD2 may supply D (6 bases each). CDR1 is SGHRS, CDR2 YFSETQ, per germline. CDR3 length: 21 residues. V was clipped by 1 base and J by 2 bases, with 30 bases between them. CDR3 DNA sequence: TGCGCCAGCAGCTTGAGGGGCCCGGGGGCCGGGGACCATATCTCTCAAGAGACCCAGTACTTC. Residues: CASSLRGPGAGDHISQETQYF.

The chain employs TRBV9 and TRBJ2-6; D possibly corresponds to TRBD1 (6 bases). V was cut by 4 bases and J by 3 bases, with 11 bases left in between. Germline CDR1 is SGDLS and CDR2 is YYNGEE. The CDR3 covers 15 residues. CDR3 protein: CASSRTESGANVLTF. In DNA, the CDR3 is TGTGCCAGCAGCCGGACAGAGAGTGGGGCCAACGTCCTGACTTTC.

This chain links TRBV28 with TRBJ2-7; D possibly corresponds to TRBD1 (5 bases). The CDR3 runs to 12 residues. Germline loops: CDR1 MDHEN, CDR2 SYDVKM. The germline V and J ends were trimmed by 6 bases and 6 bases, with 12 bases remaining between them. CDR3 sequence reads: CASSLRGFEQYF. CDR3 DNA: TGTGCCAGCAGCCTTAGGGGATTCGAGCAGTACTTC.